The 4 T cell receptor beta chains below were found in one sample sequenced in a study of blood T cell repertoires in COVID-19. Sequenced by immunoSEQ multiplex PCR; TCRdb stores in-frame clones only, minus some. The profile shows about 250,000 clones, approximately 89% of them singletons. The specimen sequenced was peripheral blood. The receptors stem from a woman aged 30 to 39 with COVID-19, enrolled during active disease.

V gene TRBV10-1 combines with J gene TRBJ2-2, with 8 bases lining up with TRBD1. V was clipped by 6 bases and J by 8 bases; unmatched bases: 8. Germline CDR1 is WNHNN and CDR2 is SYGVQD (reference sequence). The CDR3 has 14 amino acids. CDR3 nucleotide sequence: TGCGCCAGCAGAGAGGACAGGGCACGGGGGGAGCTGTTTTTT. Residues: CASREDRARGELFF.

The chain has TRBV7-2 and TRBJ2-3; TRBD2 might be the D (6 bases). The CDR3 totals 16 residues. Germline V lookup: CDR1 SGHTA, CDR2 FQGNSA. V was clipped by 2 bases and J by 5 bases, with 17 bases between them. This CDR3 is CASSLIPGGMGDTQYF. Here the CDR3 DNA reads TGTGCCAGCAGCTTAATACCGGGCGGGATGGGAGATACGCAGTATTTT.

This chain uses TRBV6-2 or TRBV6-3 with TRBJ2-1; D gene ambiguous. The length of the CDR3 is 15 residues. Between the trimmed V and J ends, which lost 5 bases and 1 base, there was a span of 12 bases. The germline V gene has CDR1 MNHEY and CDR2 SVGEGT. The CDR3 loop is CASSPSRVSYNEQFF. In nucleotides, the CDR3 is TGTGCCAGCAGTCCCAGCCGGGTTTCCTACAATGAGCAGTTCTTC.

V usage is TRBV9 and J usage is TRBJ1-3; TRBD1 agrees at 8 bases. The CDR3 is made up of 17 amino acids. J was trimmed by 8 bases and V by 1 base; bases with no gene match: 14. CDR1 and CDR2 (germline): SGDLS, YYNGEE. CDR3 DNA: TGTGCCAGCAGCGTAACGTCACAGGGGGTGAATTTGGACACCATATATTTT. Its protein product is CASSVTSQGVNLDTIYF.